This T cell receptor beta chain comes out of a study of cytotoxic CD8 clonotypes in ibrutinib-treated CLL. The wider study: There were 11 relapsed/refractory patients and about 15 treatment-naive patients, and fewer than 18 were IGHV unmutated. Across samples, productive templates numbered over 200,000 and productive rearrangements reached 80,000 to 95,000 on average.

From cryopreserved PBMCs came 1.5 to 2.5 micrograms of genomic DNA used for TCR beta libraries. In the case of this clone: What it binds is not known.

Study findings and constraints: Public clonotypes (which were uncommon) either contracted or remained stable on treatment.

Assay used: immunoSEQ multiplex PCR; TCRdb lists only in-frame clones, some missing. The sample holds some 84,000 clones; about 86% are singletons and the top ten take under 7%. The V gene's germline CDR1 is KGHSH and CDR2 LQKENI. Trimming pared 6 bases from V and 8 bases from J, leaving 11 bases between. The CDR3 is 12 amino acids. The V and J genes are TRBV18 and TRBJ2-1, with D possibly TRBD2 on 5 matching bases. The sequencing here drew on PBMCs, taken before ibrutinib treatment. The TCR sequence derives from a human donor with chronic lymphocytic leukemia. For the CDR3, the DNA is TGTGCCAGCTCCTCTCTTAGCGATGAGCAGTTCTTC. It translates to CASSSLSDEQFF.